The TCR beta chain described here comes from a study of post-analysis software for immune sequencing data. Study-wide results and caveats: Roughly 5 TRBV segments, TRBV5-6, TRBV5-1 and TRBV20-1 among them, were found more frequent in patients than controls.

The CDR3 sequence is 14 residues long. The germline V and J ends were trimmed by 5 bases and 3 bases, with 11 bases remaining between them. The germline V gene encodes CDR1 SGHTA and CDR2 FQGNSA. This clonotype appeared a few times. Its target is not known. Unique molecular identifiers had been added to the TCR beta cDNA libraries. One entry per CDR3 protein results from TCRdb running MiXCR on the PCR reads. The sample holds about 500,000 distinct CDR3 sequences, around 40% seen once. Sample: blood. The J gene is TRBJ1-5, the V gene TRBV7-2; tentatively, D is TRBD1 (6 bases). This sequence originates from a girl between 5 and 17 years old with multiple sclerosis. CDR3 sequence (DNA): TGTGCCAGCAGCCCGGACAGAACCAATCAGCCCCAGCATTTT. It codes for CASSPDRTNQPQHF.